This T cell receptor beta chain originates from a study of cytomegalovirus exposure and HLA in healthy donors. Whole-study findings and limits: Some highly shared sequence variants likely arose as a pipeline artifact.

PCR used 60 Vbeta primers and 13 Jbeta primers. Clones were read by immunoSEQ multiplex PCR, and TCRdb kept only the in-frame ones, dropping some. Of about 180,000 clones in the sample, about 78% are singletons; the top ten hold roughly 13%. From germline, CDR1 is SEHNR and CDR2 FQNEAQ (reference sequence). This CDR3 is 16 amino acids long. V lost 0 bases to trimming and J lost 4 bases, with 13 bases between them. This clone came up once. The antigen is undetermined. Material for sequencing was PBMCs. The J gene is TRBJ1-3, the V gene TRBV7-9; TRBD1 might be the D (6 bases). The receptor was derived from a woman aged 50 to 60 in good health and CMV-seropositive. The CDR3 loop is CASSLAGGGTGNTIYF. Here the CDR3 DNA reads TGTGCCAGCAGCTTAGCGGGAGGGGGAACGGGAAACACCATATATTTT.